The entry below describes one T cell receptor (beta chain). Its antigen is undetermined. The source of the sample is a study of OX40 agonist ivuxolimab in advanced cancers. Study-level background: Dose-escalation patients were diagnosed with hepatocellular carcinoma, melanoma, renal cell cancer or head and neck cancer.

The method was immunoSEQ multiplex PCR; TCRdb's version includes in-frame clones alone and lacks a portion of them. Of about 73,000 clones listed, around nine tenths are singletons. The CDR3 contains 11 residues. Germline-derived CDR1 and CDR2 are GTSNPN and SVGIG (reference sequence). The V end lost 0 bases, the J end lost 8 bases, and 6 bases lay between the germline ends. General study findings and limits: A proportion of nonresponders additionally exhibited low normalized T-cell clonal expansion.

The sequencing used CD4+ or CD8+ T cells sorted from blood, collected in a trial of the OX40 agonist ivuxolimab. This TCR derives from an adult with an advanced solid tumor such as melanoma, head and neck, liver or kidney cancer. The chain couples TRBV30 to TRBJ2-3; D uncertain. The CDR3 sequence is CAWSVQGTQYF. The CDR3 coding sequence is TGTGCCTGGAGTGTTCAAGGTACGCAGTATTTT.